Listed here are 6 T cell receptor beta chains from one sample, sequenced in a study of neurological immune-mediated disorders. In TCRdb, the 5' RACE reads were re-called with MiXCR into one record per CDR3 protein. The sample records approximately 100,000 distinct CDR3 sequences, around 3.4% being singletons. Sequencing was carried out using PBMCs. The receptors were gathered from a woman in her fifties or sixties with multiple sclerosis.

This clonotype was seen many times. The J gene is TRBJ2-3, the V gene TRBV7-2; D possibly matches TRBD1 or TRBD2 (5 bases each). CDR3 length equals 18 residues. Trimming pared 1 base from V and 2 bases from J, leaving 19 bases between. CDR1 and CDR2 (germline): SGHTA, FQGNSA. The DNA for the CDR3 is TGTGCCAGCAGCTTAGGGGATCTAGCTCAGGGCCTCACAGATACGCAGTATTTT. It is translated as CASSLGDLAQGLTDTQYF.

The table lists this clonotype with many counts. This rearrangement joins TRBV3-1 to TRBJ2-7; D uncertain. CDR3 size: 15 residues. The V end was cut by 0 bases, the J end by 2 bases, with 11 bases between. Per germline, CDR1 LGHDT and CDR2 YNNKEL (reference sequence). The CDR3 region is CASSQDIARTYEQYF. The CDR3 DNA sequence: TGTGCCAGCAGCCAAGATATCGCCAGGACCTACGAGCAGTACTTC.

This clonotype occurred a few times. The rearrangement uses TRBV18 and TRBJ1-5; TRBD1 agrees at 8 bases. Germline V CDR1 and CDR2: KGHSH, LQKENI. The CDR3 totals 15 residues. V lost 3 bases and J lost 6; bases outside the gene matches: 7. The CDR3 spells CASSPGQGAGQPQHF. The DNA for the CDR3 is TGTGCCAGCTCACCGGGGCAGGGGGCTGGTCAGCCCCAGCATTTT.

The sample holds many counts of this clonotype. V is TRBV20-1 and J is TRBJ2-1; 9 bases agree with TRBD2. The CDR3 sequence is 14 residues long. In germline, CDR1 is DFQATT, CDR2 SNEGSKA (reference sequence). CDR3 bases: TGCAGCCCCCCGAAGCGGGGGGTTAGTAATGAGCAGTTCTTC. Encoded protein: CSPPKRGVSNEQFF.

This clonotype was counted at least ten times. The DNA for the CDR3 is TGTGCCAGGACCGAAGTACAGGGCACTGAAGCTTTCTTT. This translates into CARTEVQGTEAFF. This chain joins TRBV7-2 and TRBJ1-1, with D possibly being TRBD1 (6 bases). Germline V gene lookup returns CDR1 SGHTA and CDR2 FQGNSA. The CDR3 is 13 amino acids. V was pared by 9 bases and J by 4 bases, with 15 bases between. Filled out from reference TRBV7-2 and TRBJ1-1, the complete variable domain reads GAGVSQSPSNKVTEKGKDVELRCDPISGHTALYWYRQSLGQGLEFLIYFQGNSAPDKSGLPSDRFSAERTGGSVSTLTIQRTQQEDSAVYLCARTEVQGTEAFFGQGTRLTVV.

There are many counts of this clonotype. This CDR3 is CASSLVGGLNQPQHF. The CDR3 DNA sequence: TGTGCCAGCAGCTTGGTAGGAGGGCTCAATCAGCCCCAGCATTTT. This rearrangement joins TRBV5-5 to TRBJ1-5; D remains ambiguous. CDR3 size: 15 residues. Trimming removed 0 bases from V and 3 bases from J, with 10 bases in between. CDR1 SGHKS and CDR2 YYEKEE come from the germline V gene (reference sequence). Full variable domain (outside the CDR3, taken from reference TRBV5-5 and TRBJ1-5): DAGVTQSPTHLIKTRGQQVTLRCSPISGHKSVSWYQQVLGQGPQFIFQYYEKEERGRGNFPDRFSARQFPNYSSELNVNALLLGDSALYLCASSLVGGLNQPQHFGDGTRLSIL.